A selection of T cell receptor beta chains follows, all from one sample in a study of blood T cell repertoires in COVID-19. Data came from immunoSEQ multiplex PCR; TCRdb stores just in-frame clones and leaves some out. The profile shows tens of thousands of clones, 84% of them singletons. The material sequenced was peripheral blood. The receptors derive from a human donor in a cohort sampled during active COVID-19. The CDR3 runs from the conserved cysteine through the conserved F or W. Each record gives: V gene, J gene, clone size, CDR3 protein. Rows give clone size only sometimes, using once, few, many, or a class for an expanded clone.

>TRBV27|TRBJ2-3|few
CASSSPTSGVVDTQYF
>TRBV19|TRBJ2-1|-
CASSRGQGASLYNEQFF
>TRBV3-1/TRBV3-2|TRBJ1-1|-
CASSQVRRAEAFF
>TRBV7-3|TRBJ2-1|-
CASSPADRGNEQFF
>TRBV25-1|TRBJ1-2|-
CASSYSNYGYTF
>TRBV2|TRBJ1-2|-
CASSDFLRDRLLNYGYTF
>TRBV28|TRBJ2-5|-
CASNAPSRPSGETQYF
>TRBV5-1|TRBJ2-1|-
CASSWTSGAYNEQFF
>TRBV2|TRBJ2-3|-
CASSDGLGRGEHTDTQYF
>TRBV5-6|TRBJ1-1|-
CASSPQFSNTEAFF
>TRBV9|TRBJ2-1|-
CASSVGTGGSYNEQFF
>TRBV18|TRBJ2-3|-
CASSLQTGIHTNTQYF
>TRBV11-3|TRBJ1-1|-
CASSPGGGTEAFF
>TRBV12-3/TRBV12-4|TRBJ2-3|-
CASSPGSSDTQYF
>TRBV2|TRBJ1-1|-
CASSLTGVVTEAFF
>TRBV3-1/TRBV3-2|TRBJ2-1|-
CASSQSRDNEQFF
>TRBV9|TRBJ1-1|-
CASSEDIMNTEAFF
>TRBV18|TRBJ2-3|-
CASSPQRRTGSTDTQYF
>TRBV6-5|TRBJ2-7|once
CASTAGTTYEQYF
>TRBV29-1|TRBJ2-7|-
CSVEGDRGRSYEQYF
>TRBV2|TRBJ1-1|-
CASRLLDRANTEAFF
>TRBV14|TRBJ1-4|once
CASRRTGGGGEKLFF
>TRBV20-1|TRBJ1-5|-
CSASRGGNQPQHF